This T cell receptor (beta chain) stems from a study of shared clonotypes between healthy human individuals. Cells designated naive CD8 were CD45RO-negative and were positively selected for CCR7, with terminally differentiated effector memory CD45RA+ cells excluded. V was pared by 4 bases and J by 4 bases, with 7 bases of the junction left unmatched. Germline lookup yields CDR1 LGHNA and CDR2 YSLEER. CDR3 length: 15 residues. This clone appeared once. Method: immunoSEQ multiplex PCR; TCRdb's copy keeps in-frame clones and lacks some. The sample holds around 2,100,000 clones, around 96% seen once. Sequences were obtained from naive CD8+ T cells sorted from blood. This clonotype originated in a man aged 18 to 29 in good health. V gene TRBV4-3 combines with J gene TRBJ1-5, with 7 bases aligning to TRBD1. CDR3 nucleotides: TGCGCCAGCAGCCTTATACAGGGGAGTAATCAGCCCCAGCATTTT. It yields the protein CASSLIQGSNQPQHF.